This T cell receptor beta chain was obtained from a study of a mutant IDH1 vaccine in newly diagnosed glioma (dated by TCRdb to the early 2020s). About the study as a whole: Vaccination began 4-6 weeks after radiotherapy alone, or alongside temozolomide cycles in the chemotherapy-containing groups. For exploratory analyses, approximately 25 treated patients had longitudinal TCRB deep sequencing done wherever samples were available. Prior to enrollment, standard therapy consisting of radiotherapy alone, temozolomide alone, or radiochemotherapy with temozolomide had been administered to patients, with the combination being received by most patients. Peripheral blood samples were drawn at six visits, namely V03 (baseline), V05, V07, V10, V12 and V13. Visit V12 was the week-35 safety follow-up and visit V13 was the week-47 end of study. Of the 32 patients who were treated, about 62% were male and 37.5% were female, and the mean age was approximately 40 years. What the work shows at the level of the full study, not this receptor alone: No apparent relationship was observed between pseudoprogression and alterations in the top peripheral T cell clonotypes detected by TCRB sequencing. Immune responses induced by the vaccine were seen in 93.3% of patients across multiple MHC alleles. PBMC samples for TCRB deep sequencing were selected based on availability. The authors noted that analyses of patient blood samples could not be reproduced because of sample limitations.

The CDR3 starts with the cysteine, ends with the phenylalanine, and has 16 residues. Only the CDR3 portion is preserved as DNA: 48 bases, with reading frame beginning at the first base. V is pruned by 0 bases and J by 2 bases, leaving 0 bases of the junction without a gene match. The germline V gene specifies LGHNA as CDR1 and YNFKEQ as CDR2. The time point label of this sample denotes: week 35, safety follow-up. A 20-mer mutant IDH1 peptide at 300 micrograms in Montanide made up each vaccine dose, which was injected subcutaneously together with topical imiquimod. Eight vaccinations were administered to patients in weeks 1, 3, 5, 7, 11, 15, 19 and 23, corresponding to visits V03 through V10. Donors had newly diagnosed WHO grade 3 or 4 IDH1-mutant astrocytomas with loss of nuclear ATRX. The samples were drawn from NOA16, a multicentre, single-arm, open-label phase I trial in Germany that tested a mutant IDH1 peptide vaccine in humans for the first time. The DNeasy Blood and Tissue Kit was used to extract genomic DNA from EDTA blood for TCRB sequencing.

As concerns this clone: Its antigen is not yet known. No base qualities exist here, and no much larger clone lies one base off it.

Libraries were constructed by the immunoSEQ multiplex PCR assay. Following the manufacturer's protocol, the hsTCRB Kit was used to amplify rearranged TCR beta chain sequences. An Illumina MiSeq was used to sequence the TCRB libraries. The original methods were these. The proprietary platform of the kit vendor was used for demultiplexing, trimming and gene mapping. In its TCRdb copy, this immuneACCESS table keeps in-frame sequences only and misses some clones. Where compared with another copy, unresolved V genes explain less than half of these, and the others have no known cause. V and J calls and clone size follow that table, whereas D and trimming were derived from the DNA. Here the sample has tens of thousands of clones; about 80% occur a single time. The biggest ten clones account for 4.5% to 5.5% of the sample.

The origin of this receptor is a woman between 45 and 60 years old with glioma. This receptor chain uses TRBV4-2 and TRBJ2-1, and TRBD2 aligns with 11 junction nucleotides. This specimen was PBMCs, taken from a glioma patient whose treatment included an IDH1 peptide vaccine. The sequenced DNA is TGTGCCAGCAGCCAAGATAGCGGGGGGGCCTACAATGAGCAGTTCTTC. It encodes CASSQDSGGAYNEQFF.